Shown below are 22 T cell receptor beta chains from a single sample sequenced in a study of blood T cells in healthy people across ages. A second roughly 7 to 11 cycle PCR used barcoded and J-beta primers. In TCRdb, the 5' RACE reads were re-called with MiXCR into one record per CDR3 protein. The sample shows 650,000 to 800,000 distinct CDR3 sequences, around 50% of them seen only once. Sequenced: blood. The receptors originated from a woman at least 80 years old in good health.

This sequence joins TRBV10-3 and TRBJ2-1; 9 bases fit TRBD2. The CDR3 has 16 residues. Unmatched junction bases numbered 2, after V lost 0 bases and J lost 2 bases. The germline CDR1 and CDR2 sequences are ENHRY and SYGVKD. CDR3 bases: TGTGCCATCAGTGAGTCCCCTAGCGGGACCTACAATGAGCAGTTCTTC. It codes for CAISESPSGTYNEQFF.

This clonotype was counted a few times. The CDR3 nucleotides are TGTGCCAGCATTACACAGACAGGGGACAATCAGCCCCAGCATTTT. Its protein product is CASITQTGDNQPQHF. The V call is TRBV6-1, the J call TRBJ1-5, with 8 bases that match TRBD1. The germline gives CDR1 MNHNS, CDR2 SASEGT. The CDR3 loop spans 15 amino acids. The J segment lost 3 bases and the V segment lost 7 bases, leaving 8 bases of the junction unmatched.

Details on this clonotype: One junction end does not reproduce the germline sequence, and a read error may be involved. The CDR3, as DNA: TGTGCCAGCTCGCCCGAGTCTGGAGCCAACGTCCTGACTTTC. Translated, it gives CASSPESGANVLTF. The rearrangement joins TRBV18 to TRBJ2-6; D is unresolved. The CDR3 runs 14 residues. The germline V gene has CDR1 KGHSH and CDR2 LQKENI. Full variable domain (outside the CDR3, taken from reference TRBV18 and TRBJ2-6): NAGVMQNPRHLVRRRGQEARLRCSPMKGHSHVYWYRQLPEEGLKFMVYLQKENIIDESGMPKERFSAEFPKEGPSILRIQQVVRGDSAAYFCASSPESGANVLTFGAGSRLTVL.

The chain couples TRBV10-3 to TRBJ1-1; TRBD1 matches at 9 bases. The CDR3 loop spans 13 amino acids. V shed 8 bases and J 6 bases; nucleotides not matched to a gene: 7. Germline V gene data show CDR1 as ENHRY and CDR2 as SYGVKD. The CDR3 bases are TGTGCCATCGGAGCCGGGACAGGGTCTGAAGCTTTCTTT. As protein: CAIGAGTGSEAFF.

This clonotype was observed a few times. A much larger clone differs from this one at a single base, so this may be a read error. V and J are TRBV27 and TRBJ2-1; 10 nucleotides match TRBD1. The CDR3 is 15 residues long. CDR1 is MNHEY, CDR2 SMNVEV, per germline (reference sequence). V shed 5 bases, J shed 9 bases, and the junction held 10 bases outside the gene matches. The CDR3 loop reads CASSPPRTGGSEQFF. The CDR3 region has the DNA TGTGCCAGCAGTCCCCCCCGGACAGGGGGGAGTGAGCAGTTCTTC.

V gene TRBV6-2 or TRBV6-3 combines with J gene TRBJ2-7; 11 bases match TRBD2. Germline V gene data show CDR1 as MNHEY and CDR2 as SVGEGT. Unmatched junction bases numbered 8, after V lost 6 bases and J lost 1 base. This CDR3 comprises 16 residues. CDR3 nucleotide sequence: TGTGCCAGCAGCCCCGGGACTAGCGGTCTATCCTACGAGCAGTACTTC. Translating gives CASSPGTSGLSYEQYF.

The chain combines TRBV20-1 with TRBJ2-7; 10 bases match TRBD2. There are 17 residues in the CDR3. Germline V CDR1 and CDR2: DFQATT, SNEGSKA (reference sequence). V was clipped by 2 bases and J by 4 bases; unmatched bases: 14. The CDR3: CSARIRKSGRAEYEQYF. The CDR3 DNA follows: TGCAGTGCTAGAATAAGAAAGAGCGGGAGGGCCGAGTACGAGCAGTACTTC.

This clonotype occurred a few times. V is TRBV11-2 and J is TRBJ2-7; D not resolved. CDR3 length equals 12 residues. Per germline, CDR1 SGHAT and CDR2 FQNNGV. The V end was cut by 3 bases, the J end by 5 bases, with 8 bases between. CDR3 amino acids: CASSFEVHEQYF. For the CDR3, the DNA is TGTGCCAGCAGCTTCGAGGTCCACGAGCAGTACTTC.

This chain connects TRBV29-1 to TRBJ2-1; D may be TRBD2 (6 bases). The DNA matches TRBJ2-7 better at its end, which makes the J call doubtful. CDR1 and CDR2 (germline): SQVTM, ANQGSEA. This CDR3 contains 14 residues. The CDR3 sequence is CSTNREWTYNEQYF. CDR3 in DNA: TGCAGCACTAACCGGGAGTGGACCTACAATGAGCAGTACTTC.

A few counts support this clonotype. The CDR3 reads CASSSPKSSGANVLTF. The CDR3 DNA reads TGTGCCAGCAGTTCCCCAAAGAGCTCTGGGGCCAACGTCCTGACTTTC. V and J are TRBV6-6 and TRBJ2-6, with D unresolved. The CDR3 runs to 16 residues. Per the germline V gene, CDR1 is MNHNY and CDR2 is SVGAGI (reference sequence). V dropped 4 bases and J dropped 0 bases, with 10 bases sitting between them.

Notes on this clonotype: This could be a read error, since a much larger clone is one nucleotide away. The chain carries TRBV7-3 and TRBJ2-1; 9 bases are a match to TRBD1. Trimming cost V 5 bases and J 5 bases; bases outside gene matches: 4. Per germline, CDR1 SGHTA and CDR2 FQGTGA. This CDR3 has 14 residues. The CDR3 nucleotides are TGTGCCAGCAGCGGACAGGGGCGCCACAATGAGCAGTTCTTC. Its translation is CASSGQGRHNEQFF.

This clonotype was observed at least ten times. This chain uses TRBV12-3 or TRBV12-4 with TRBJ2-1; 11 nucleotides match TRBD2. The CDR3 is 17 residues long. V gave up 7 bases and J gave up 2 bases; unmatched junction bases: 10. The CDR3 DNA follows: TGTGCCAGCACTGACACTATAGCGGGGGGGCCCTACAATGAGCAGTTCTTC. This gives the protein CASTDTIAGGPYNEQFF.

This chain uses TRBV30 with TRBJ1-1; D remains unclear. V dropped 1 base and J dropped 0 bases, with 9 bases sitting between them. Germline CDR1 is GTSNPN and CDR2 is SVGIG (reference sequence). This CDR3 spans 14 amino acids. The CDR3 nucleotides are TGTGCCTGGAGTGCCCTAAACCTGAACACTGAAGCTTTCTTT. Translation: CAWSALNLNTEAFF.

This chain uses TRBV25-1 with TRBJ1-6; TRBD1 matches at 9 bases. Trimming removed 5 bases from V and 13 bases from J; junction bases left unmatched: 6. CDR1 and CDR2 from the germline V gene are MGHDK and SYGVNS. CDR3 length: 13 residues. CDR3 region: CASSNFDRGPLHF. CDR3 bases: TGTGCCAGCAGTAATTTCGACAGGGGGCCCCTCCACTTT.

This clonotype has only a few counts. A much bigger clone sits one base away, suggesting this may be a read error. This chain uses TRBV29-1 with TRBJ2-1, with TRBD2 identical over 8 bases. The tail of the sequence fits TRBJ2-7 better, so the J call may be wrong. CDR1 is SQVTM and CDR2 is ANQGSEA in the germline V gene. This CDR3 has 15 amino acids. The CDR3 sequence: CSTAGGGRTYNEQYF. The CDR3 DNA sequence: TGCAGCACTGCCGGGGGGGGGCGGACCTACAATGAGCAGTACTTC.

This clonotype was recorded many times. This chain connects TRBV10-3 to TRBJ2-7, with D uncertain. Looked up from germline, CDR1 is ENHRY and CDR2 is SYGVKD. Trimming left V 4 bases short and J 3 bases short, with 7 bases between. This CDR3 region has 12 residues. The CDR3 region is CAISGPGYEQYF. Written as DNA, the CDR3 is TGTGCCATCAGTGGCCCGGGCTACGAGCAGTACTTC.

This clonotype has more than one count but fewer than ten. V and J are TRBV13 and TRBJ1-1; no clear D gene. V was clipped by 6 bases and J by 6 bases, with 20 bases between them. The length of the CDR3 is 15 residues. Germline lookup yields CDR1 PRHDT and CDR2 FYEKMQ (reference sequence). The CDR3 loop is CASSSPGHGKPEAFF. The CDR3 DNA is TGTGCCAGCAGTTCCCCTGGGCACGGGAAGCCTGAAGCTTTCTTT.

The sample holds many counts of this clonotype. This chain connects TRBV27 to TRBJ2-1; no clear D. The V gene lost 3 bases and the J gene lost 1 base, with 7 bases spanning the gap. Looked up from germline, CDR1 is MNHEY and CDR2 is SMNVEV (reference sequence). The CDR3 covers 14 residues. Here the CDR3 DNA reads TGTGCCAGCAGTTTGGGCTTTTCCTACAATGAGCAGTTCTTC. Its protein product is CASSLGFSYNEQFF.

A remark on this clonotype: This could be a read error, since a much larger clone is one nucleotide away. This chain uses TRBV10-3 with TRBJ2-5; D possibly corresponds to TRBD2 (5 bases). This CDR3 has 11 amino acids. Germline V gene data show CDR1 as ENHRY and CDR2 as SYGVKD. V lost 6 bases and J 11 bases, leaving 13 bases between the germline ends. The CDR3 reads CAISELVGQYF. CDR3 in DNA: TGTGCCATCAGCGAACTAGTTGGGCAGTACTTC.

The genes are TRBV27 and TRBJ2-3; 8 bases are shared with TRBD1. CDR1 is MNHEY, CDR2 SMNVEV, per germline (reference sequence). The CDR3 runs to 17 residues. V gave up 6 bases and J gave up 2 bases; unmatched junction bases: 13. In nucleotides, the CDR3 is TGTGCCAGCAGCCGATCCCCGCAGGGGGCGGACACAGATACGCAGTATTTT. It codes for CASSRSPQGADTDTQYF.

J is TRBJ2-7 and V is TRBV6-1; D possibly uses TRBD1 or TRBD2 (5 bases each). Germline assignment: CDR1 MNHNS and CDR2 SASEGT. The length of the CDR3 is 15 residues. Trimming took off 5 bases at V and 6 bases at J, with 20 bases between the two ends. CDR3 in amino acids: CASSLGRFTVSEQYF. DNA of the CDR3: TGTGCCAGCAGTTTGGGACGGTTCACTGTCAGCGAGCAGTACTTC.

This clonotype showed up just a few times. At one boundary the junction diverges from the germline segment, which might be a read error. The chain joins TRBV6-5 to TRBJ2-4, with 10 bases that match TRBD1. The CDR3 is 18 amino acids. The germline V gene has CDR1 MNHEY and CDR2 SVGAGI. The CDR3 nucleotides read TGTGTCAGCAGTTACGGAGGGACAGGGGCTCTAGCCAAAAACATTCGGTACTTC. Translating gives CVSSYGGTGALAKNIRYF.